The source of this TCR beta chain is a study of blood T cell repertoires in COVID-19. In the study overall: T cells, B-cell-depleted T cells, or PBMCs supplied cDNA or gDNA.

Under the authors' procedure: It was from reference gene primer amplification that nucleated cell counts were estimated. Here immunoSEQ multiplex PCR was the method, and the copy in TCRdb shows in-frame clones only, minus some. D and trimming come from the DNA, and the V and J calls and clone size come from that table. This sample has about 42,000 clones, with about nine tenths found just once. Germline lookup yields CDR1 SGHRS and CDR2 YFSETQ. The CDR3 is 15 amino acids. The V and J ends lost 0 bases and 2 bases respectively, with 11 bases between them. The receptor was isolated from a human donor in a cohort sampled during active COVID-19. Sequencing was done on a sample of peripheral blood. V usage is TRBV5-1 and J usage is TRBJ1-2; tentative D call: TRBD1 (6 bases). This chain's CDR3 is CASSLASTGNYGYTF. The CDR3 DNA sequence: TGCGCCAGCAGCTTGGCCAGTACAGGGAACTATGGCTACACCTTC.